This T cell receptor (beta chain) is drawn from a study of T-cell reconstitution after alpha-beta-depleted transplantation in children. A library of TCRbeta sequences, prepared with unique molecular identifiers, was generated. TCRdb re-called the PCR reads with MiXCR, one entry per CDR3 protein. The sample lists some 200,000 distinct CDR3 sequences; roughly 15% were seen once. CDR1 and CDR2 from the germline V gene are LNHNV and YYDKDF (reference sequence). Trimming stripped 0 bases from V and 1 base from J, with 5 bases between. This CDR3 has 14 amino acids. At least ten counts were recorded for this clonotype.

Material: PBMCs from the stem cell graft donor, obtained from the stem cell graft. The V and J genes are TRBV15 and TRBJ2-3; D remains unclear. The source of this sequence is a human donor who donated a stem cell graft to a child with acute lymphoblastic leukemia. This CDR3 reads CATSREAGTDTQYF. CDR3 in DNA: TGTGCCACCAGCAGAGAGGCGGGCACAGATACGCAGTATTTT.